This T cell receptor (beta chain) originates from a study of cytomegalovirus exposure and HLA in healthy donors. For the study at large: Falling in the Caucasian-associated ancestry cluster were 80% to 90% of around 370 genotyped donors. Broader study findings: Most of the TCR beta V segments (in an earlier analysis) were productive either about 90% or about 30% of the time. A later analysis revealed that TCR association rates differed between HLA loci, peaking at DRB1 and bottoming out at HLA-C. The authors excluded some V segments, including TRBV6-2 and TRBV6-3, as indistinguishable.

The ends lost 6 bases at V and 0 bases at J; junction bases unmatched: 5. The V gene's germline CDR1 is MNHNS and CDR2 SASEGT. The CDR3 runs 15 residues. Notes on this clone: As yet, its antigen is unknown.

The PCR used 60 Vbeta and 13 Jbeta primers. The protocol was immunoSEQ multiplex PCR, while the TCRdb copy is restricted to in-frame clones and leaves out a portion. This sample has about 190,000 clones, with roughly 80% found just once. The receptor's source is a man aged 40-49 years in good health and CMV-seropositive. Sequencing was performed on PBMCs. V usage is TRBV6-1 and J usage is TRBJ1-5; 7 bases line up with TRBD1. The DNA of the CDR3 is TGTGCCAGCAGGGGACAGACAAATAGCAATCAGCCCCAGCATTTT. Translated: CASRGQTNSNQPQHF.